This is a list of T cell receptor beta chains from one sample in a study of blood T cell repertoires in COVID-19. Method: immunoSEQ multiplex PCR; TCRdb's copy keeps in-frame clones and lacks some. The data contain some 50,000 clones, around 80% of them singletons. Sequencing was carried out using peripheral blood. Receptors originate from a human donor in a cohort sampled during active COVID-19. CDR3s include the opening cysteine and the closing phenylalanine or tryptophan. The D gene is left open where the match is weak. The listing skips clone size in some rows; elsewhere it reads once, few, many or a size class.

TRBV4-3	once	TRBJ1-2	.	TGCGCCAGCAGCCAAGATCTACACCGGGGTATGGAAGGCGATGGCTACACCTTC	CASSQDLHRGMEGDGYTF
TRBV5-6	.	TRBJ1-2	.	TGTGCCAGCAGCTTGGCCAGTGGCTATGGCTACACCTTC	CASSLASGYGYTF
TRBV27	.	TRBJ2-3	TRBD2	TGTGCCAGCAAGGGACTAGTGGGCACAGATACGCAGTATTTT	CASKGLVGTDTQYF
TRBV10-3	few	TRBJ2-3	TRBD2	TGTGCCATCAGTGGGACTAGCGGGAAGACAGATACGCAGTATTTT	CAISGTSGKTDTQYF
TRBV5-1	.	TRBJ2-1	TRBD1	TGCGCCAGCAGCTTGGCGGGACAGACCTACAATGAGCAGTTCTTC	CASSLAGQTYNEQFF
TRBV6-2/TRBV6-3	.	TRBJ2-5	TRBD2	TGTGCCAGCAGTTGGGACTATCAGATGATCCAGTACTTC	CASSWDYQMIQYF
TRBV30	.	TRBJ2-6	TRBD1	TGTGCCTGGGAATCCGGGACAGGGGGATTAAGCTCTGGGGCCAACGTCCTGACTTTC	CAWESGTGGLSSGANVLTF
TRBV27	.	TRBJ1-2	TRBD1	TGTGCCAGCAGTCCCACAGGGGTCGCTTTCTATGGCTACACCTTC	CASSPTGVAFYGYTF
TRBV20-1	.	TRBJ1-5	TRBD1	TGCAGTGCTAGTAAGGGGGACAGTAGCAATCAGCCCCAGCATTTT	CSASKGDSSNQPQHF
TRBV12-3/TRBV12-4	.	TRBJ1-3	TRBD1	TGTGCCAGCAGTTCGCAGGGGGCAAACACCATATATTTT	CASSSQGANTIYF
TRBV14	.	TRBJ2-7	.	TGTGCCAGCAGCGAGGGGGGGTTCTACGAGCAGTACTTC	CASSEGGFYEQYF
TRBV10-3	once	TRBJ2-7	.	TGTGCCATCAGTGAGCTCAGGGGCCGAGGCGAGCAGTACTTC	CAISELRGRGEQYF
TRBV5-1	.	TRBJ1-3	.	TGCGCCAGCAGCTTGGAATTTAGCGGAAACACCATATATTTT	CASSLEFSGNTIYF
TRBV4-1	.	TRBJ2-3	TRBD1	TGCGCCAGCCGGGACAGGGGGGAAGATACGCAGTATTTT	CASRDRGEDTQYF
TRBV11-2	.	TRBJ2-3	TRBD2	TGTGCCAGCAGCTTAGAAGGCGGGAGGTTCGCAGATACGCAGTATTTT	CASSLEGGRFADTQYF
TRBV7-2	.	TRBJ1-5	.	TGTGCCAGCAGTCCAGGGGCGATGGGCAATCAGCCCCAGCATTTT	CASSPGAMGNQPQHF
TRBV27	once	TRBJ1-1	.	TGTGCCAGCAGTTTAAGGCAGGAGGGGACTGAAGCTTTCTTT	CASSLRQEGTEAFF
TRBV6-5	.	TRBJ1-6	TRBD1	TGTGCCAGCAGTACCCGAGGGACAGAAAATTCACCCCTCCACTTT	CASSTRGTENSPLHF
TRBV10-2	.	TRBJ2-7	TRBD2	TGCGCCAGCAGTTGGACTAGTCGGTACGAGCAGTACTTC	CASSWTSRYEQYF
TRBV5-4	.	TRBJ1-2	.	TGTGCCAGCAGCTTTTCTACCTCTAACTATGGCTACACCTTC	CASSFSTSNYGYTF
TRBV5-1	.	TRBJ2-5	.	TGCGCCAGCAGCTTGGGTACAGGGCCGTACCAAGAGACCCAGTACTTC	CASSLGTGPYQETQYF
TRBV5-5	.	TRBJ2-2	.	TGTGCCAGCAGCTTGGCCGCGGCAGTGAACACCGGGGAGCTGTTTTTT	CASSLAAAVNTGELFF
TRBV6-1	.	TRBJ2-7	TRBD1	TGTGCCAGCAGTGATCCAGGACAGGGATCCTCCTACGAGCAGTACTTC	CASSDPGQGSSYEQYF
TRBV3-1/TRBV3-2	.	TRBJ2-7	TRBD2	TGTGCCAGCAGCCAAGATATTAGCGGGAGCTACGAGCAGTACTTC	CASSQDISGSYEQYF
TRBV28	.	TRBJ1-2	TRBD1	TGTGCCAGCAGTCCGGGACAGGGGGCGCGGGGCTACACCTTC	CASSPGQGARGYTF
TRBV11-2	.	TRBJ1-3	.	TGTGCCAGCAGCTTAGGCGGCCGGGGAAACTCTGGAAACACCATATATTTT	CASSLGGRGNSGNTIYF
TRBV11-1	.	TRBJ2-7	.	TGTGCCAGCAGCTTCAGGGGAGGGAACTCCTACGAGCAGTACTTC	CASSFRGGNSYEQYF
TRBV28	.	TRBJ2-3	.	TGTGCCAGCAGTCCCCCTCTGGGCCACACAGATACGCAGTATTTT	CASSPPLGHTDTQYF
TRBV6-4	.	TRBJ1-1	.	TGTGCCAGCAGTGCCGAGATGAACACTGAAGCTTTCTTT	CASSAEMNTEAFF
TRBV3-1/TRBV3-2	.	TRBJ2-3	.	TGTGCCAGCATGGCCGCAGATACGCAGTATTTT	CASMAADTQYF
TRBV18	.	TRBJ1-2	.	TGTGCCAGCTCACCGACAGACCAACCCAACTATGGCTACACCTTC	CASSPTDQPNYGYTF
TRBV7-9	.	TRBJ1-5	TRBD1	TGTGCCAGCAGCTTAGTTCTTCGGACAGGGGGCAATCAGCCCCAGCATTTT	CASSLVLRTGGNQPQHF
TRBV2	.	TRBJ2-2	.	TGTGCCAGCAGTGACAGGGTGGGTGGCGGGGAGCTGTTTTTT	CASSDRVGGGELFF
TRBV5-1	.	TRBJ2-1	TRBD2	TGCGCCAGCAGTCTAGCGGGAGACAATGAGCAGTTCTTC	CASSLAGDNEQFF
TRBV9	once	TRBJ2-3	TRBD2	TGTGCCAGCAGCCCGAGGACTAGCGGGAGAGTAGTAGATACGCAGTATTTT	CASSPRTSGRVVDTQYF
TRBV6-5	.	TRBJ1-5	TRBD1	TGTGCCAGCAGTACTCCTAGGGACAGGAATCAGCCCCAGCATTTT	CASSTPRDRNQPQHF